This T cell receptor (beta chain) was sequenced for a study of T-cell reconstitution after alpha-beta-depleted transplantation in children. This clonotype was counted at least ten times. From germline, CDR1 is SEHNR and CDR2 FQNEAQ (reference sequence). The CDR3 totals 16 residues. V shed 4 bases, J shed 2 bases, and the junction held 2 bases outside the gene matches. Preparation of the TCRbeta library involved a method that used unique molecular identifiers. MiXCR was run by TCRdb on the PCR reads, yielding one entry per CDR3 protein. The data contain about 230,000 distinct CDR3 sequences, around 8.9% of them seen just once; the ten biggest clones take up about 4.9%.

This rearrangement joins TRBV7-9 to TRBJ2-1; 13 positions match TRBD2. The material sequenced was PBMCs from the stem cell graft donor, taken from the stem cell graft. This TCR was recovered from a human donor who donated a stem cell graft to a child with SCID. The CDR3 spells CASSYGTSGTYNEQFF. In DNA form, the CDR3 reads TGTGCCAGCAGCTACGGGACTAGCGGGACCTACAATGAGCAGTTCTTC.